Listed here are 10 T cell receptor beta chains from one sample, sequenced in a study of blood T cell repertoires in COVID-19. Sequenced by immunoSEQ multiplex PCR; TCRdb stores in-frame clones only, minus some. The table records some 180,000 clones, more than 70% of them present only once. Specimen: peripheral blood. The origin of the receptors is a woman aged 55-75 years with acute or convalescent COVID-19.

This chain links TRBV5-5 with TRBJ2-3, with 15 positions matching TRBD2. The J segment lost 1 base and the V segment lost 4 bases, leaving 4 bases of the junction unmatched. Looked up from germline, CDR1 is SGHKS and CDR2 is YYEKEE (reference sequence). The CDR3 extends over 17 amino acids. This CDR3 reads CASSGTSGRQGTDTQYF. The DNA of the CDR3 is TGTGCCAGCAGCGGGACTAGCGGGAGGCAAGGCACAGATACGCAGTATTTT.

The chain joins TRBV10-3 to TRBJ1-1, with TRBD1 matching 9 bases. The CDR3 contains 15 residues. Germline V gives CDR1 ENHRY, CDR2 SYGVKD. V gave up 4 bases and J gave up 3 bases; unmatched junction bases: 6. CDR3 residues: CAISGQGDLDTEAFF. The CDR3 DNA reads as TGTGCCATCAGTGGACAGGGGGACTTGGACACTGAAGCTTTCTTT.

The chain has TRBV10-3 and TRBJ2-2; no clear D gene. V lost 4 bases and J lost 7, with 7 bases in between. Looked up from germline, CDR1 is ENHRY and CDR2 is SYGVKD. The CDR3 runs 12 residues. The CDR3 region is CAISVPRGELFF. For the CDR3, the DNA is TGTGCCATCAGTGTCCCCCGCGGGGAGCTGTTTTTT.

The chain has TRBV10-2 and TRBJ2-4; maybe TRBD1 (6 bases). The germline V gene has CDR1 WSHSY and CDR2 SAAADI. This CDR3 is 13 amino acids long. Deletions cut 5 bases from V and 5 bases from J, with 10 bases between. This chain's CDR3 is CASSPRTENIQYF. In nucleotides, the CDR3 is TGCGCCAGCAGTCCACGGACAGAAAACATTCAGTACTTC.

The chain uses TRBV7-8 and TRBJ2-3; D is ambiguous. V was pared by 2 bases and J by 6 bases, with 3 bases between. The CDR3 contains 11 residues. Germline V lookup: CDR1 SGHVS, CDR2 FQNEAQ. The CDR3, as DNA: TGTGCCAGCAGCTTATCTGATACGCAGTATTTT. Residues: CASSLSDTQYF.

CDR3 bases: TGTGCCAGCAGCTTAGGCGGGAGGGCGTCAGATACGCAGTATTTT. Its translation is CASSLGGRASDTQYF. The chain joins TRBV7-2 to TRBJ2-3, with TRBD2 matching over 9 bases. The germline V gene encodes CDR1 SGHTA and CDR2 FQGNSA. The CDR3 has 15 residues. V shed 1 base, J shed 4 bases, and the junction held 3 bases outside the gene matches.

V gene TRBV2 combines with J gene TRBJ2-7; TRBD1 aligns across 11 bases. CDR1 SNHLY and CDR2 FYNNEI come from the germline V gene. This CDR3 is 14 amino acids long. The junction had 5 bases not matched to a gene; V was cut back by 6 bases and J by 4 bases. CDR3 coding DNA: TGTGCCAGCAGAGGACAGGGGGCGAGTTACGAGCAGTACTTC. Its translation: CASRGQGASYEQYF. Looking up the rest from reference TRBV2 and TRBJ2-7 gives the full variable domain: EPEVTQTPSHQVTQMGQEVILRCVPISNHLYFYWYRQILGQKVEFLVSFYNNEISEKSEIFDDQFSVERPDGSNFTLKIRSTKLEDSAMYFCASRGQGASYEQYFGPGTRLTVT.

This rearrangement joins TRBV29-1 to TRBJ1-1; maybe TRBD1 (5 bases). The CDR3 length is 14 residues. Germline V gene lookup returns CDR1 SQVTM and CDR2 ANQGSEA. The V end lost 6 bases, the J end lost 1 base, and 15 bases lay between the germline ends. The CDR3 DNA reads TGCAGCGTCCTTCTACAGGTTCCGAACACTGAAGCTTTCTTT. Amino acid sequence: CSVLLQVPNTEAFF.

The chain combines TRBV15 with TRBJ2-1; D is perhaps TRBD2 (6 bases). Germline CDR1 is LNHNV and CDR2 is YYDKDF (reference sequence). This CDR3 comprises 14 residues. V was shortened by 0 bases and J by 9 bases, with 12 bases between the two germline ends. DNA of the CDR3: TGTGCCACCAGCAGAGATCTTGCGGGGAGTGAGCAGTTCTTC. This sequence encodes CATSRDLAGSEQFF.

The V call is TRBV11-2, the J call TRBJ2-1; 12 bases are a match to TRBD2. Germline CDR1 and CDR2: SGHAT and FQNNGV. CDR3 length: 16 amino acids. V lost 3 bases to trimming and J lost 7 bases; unmatched junction nucleotides: 7. The CDR3 protein is CASSLSLAGGLNEQFF. CDR3 bases: TGTGCCAGCAGCTTGTCCCTAGCGGGAGGGCTGAATGAGCAGTTCTTC.